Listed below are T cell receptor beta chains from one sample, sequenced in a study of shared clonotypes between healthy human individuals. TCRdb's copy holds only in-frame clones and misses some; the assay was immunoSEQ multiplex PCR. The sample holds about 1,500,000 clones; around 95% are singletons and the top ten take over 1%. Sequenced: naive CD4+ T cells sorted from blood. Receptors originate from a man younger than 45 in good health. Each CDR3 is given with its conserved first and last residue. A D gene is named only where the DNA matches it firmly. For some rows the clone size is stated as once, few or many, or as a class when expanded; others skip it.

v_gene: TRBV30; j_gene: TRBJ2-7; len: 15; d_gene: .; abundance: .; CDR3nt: TGTGCCTGGAGTGTACCCGGAGGGGTATACTACGAGCAGTACTTC; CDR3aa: CAWSVPGGVYYEQYF
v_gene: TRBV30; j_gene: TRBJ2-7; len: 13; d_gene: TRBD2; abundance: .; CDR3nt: TGTGCCTGGAGTAGCGGGAATACCTACGAGCAGTACTTC; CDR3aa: CAWSSGNTYEQYF
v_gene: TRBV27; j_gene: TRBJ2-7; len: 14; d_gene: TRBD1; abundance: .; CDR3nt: TGTGCCAGCAGTAAACCGGGACAGGGATACGAGCAGTACTTC; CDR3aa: CASSKPGQGYEQYF
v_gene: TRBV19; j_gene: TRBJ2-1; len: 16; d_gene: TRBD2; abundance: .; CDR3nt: TGTGCCAGTAGGAGCGAGACGGGAGGGCCGTACAATGAGCAGTTCTTC; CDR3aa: CASRSETGGPYNEQFF
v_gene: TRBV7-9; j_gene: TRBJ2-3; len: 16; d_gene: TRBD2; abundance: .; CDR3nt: TGTGCCAGCAGCTTAGAACACGGGGGGAGCACAGATACGCAGTATTTT; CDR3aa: CASSLEHGGSTDTQYF
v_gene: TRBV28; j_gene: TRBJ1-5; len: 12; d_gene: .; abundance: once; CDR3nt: TGTGCCAGCAGTGGGTTGACTCAGCCCCAGCATTTT; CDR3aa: CASSGLTQPQHF
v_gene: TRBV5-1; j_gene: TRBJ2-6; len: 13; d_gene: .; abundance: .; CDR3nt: TGCGCCAGCAGCTTGGACTCCATCAACGTCCTGACTTTC; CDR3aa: CASSLDSINVLTF
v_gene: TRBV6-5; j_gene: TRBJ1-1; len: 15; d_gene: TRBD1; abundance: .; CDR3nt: TGTGCCAGCAGTTACCATCAGGGGGCGAACACTGAAGCTTTCTTT; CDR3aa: CASSYHQGANTEAFF
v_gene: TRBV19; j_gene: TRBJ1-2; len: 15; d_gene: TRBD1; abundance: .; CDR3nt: TGTGCCAGTAATCGTGTCGGGACAGGGAACTATGGCTACACCTTC; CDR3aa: CASNRVGTGNYGYTF
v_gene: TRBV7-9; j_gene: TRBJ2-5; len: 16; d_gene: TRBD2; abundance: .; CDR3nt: TGTGCCAGCAGCATTAGCGGGAGGGCCGACCAAGAGACCCAGTACTTC; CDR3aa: CASSISGRADQETQYF
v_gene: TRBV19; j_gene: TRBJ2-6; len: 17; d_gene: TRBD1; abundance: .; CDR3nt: TGTGCCAGTAGTCCAGGTCCAGGGGGAGCTGGGGCCAACGTCCTGACTTTC; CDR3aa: CASSPGPGGAGANVLTF
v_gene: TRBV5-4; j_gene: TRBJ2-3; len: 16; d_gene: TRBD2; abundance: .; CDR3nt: TGTGCCAGCAGCTTGTCTAGCGGGAGAGGCACAGATACGCAGTATTTT; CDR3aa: CASSLSSGRGTDTQYF
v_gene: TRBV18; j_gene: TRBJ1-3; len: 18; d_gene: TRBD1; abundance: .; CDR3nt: TGTGCCAGCTCTTCACTATTAACCGGGACAGGCTCTGGAAACACCATATATTTT; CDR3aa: CASSSLLTGTGSGNTIYF
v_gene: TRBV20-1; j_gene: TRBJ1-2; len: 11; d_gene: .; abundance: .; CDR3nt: TGCAGTGCTAGATGGGTGGGTGGCTACACCTTC; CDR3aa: CSARWVGGYTF
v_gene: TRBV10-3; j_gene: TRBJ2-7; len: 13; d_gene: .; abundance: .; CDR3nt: TGTGCCAACCAAAGGGGGGTCGGCTACGAGCAGTACTTC; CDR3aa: CANQRGVGYEQYF
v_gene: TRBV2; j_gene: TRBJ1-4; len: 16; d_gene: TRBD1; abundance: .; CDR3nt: TGTGCCAGCAGCAAAGAACCGACAGGGTGGGGCGAAAAACTGTTTTTT; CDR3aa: CASSKEPTGWGEKLFF
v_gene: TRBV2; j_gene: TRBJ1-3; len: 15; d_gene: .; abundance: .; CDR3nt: TGTGCCTATACGAAAGCGATGGAATCTGGAAACACCATATATTTT; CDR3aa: CAYTKAMESGNTIYF
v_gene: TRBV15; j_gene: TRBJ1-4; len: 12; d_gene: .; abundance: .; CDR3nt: TGTGCCACCAGCAGGCCGGGACAAGAACTGTTTTTT; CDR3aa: CATSRPGQELFF
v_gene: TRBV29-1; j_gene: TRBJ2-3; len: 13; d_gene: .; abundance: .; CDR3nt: TGCAGCGACTCTAGTCCTAGCACAGATACGCAGTATTTT; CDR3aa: CSDSSPSTDTQYF
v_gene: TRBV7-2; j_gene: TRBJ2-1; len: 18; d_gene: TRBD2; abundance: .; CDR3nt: TGTGCCAGCAGCCCGCAAATCAGCGGGAGAGGCTCCTACAATGAGCAGTTCTTC; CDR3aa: CASSPQISGRGSYNEQFF
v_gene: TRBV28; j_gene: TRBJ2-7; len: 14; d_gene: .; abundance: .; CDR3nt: TGTGCCAGCAGGGCCCAGACAGAGGTCTACGAGCAGTACTTC; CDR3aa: CASRAQTEVYEQYF
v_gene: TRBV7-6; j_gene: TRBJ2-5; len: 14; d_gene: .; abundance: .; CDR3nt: TGTGCCAGCAGCTTAAGGTCCCCTCAAGAGACCCAGTACTTC; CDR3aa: CASSLRSPQETQYF
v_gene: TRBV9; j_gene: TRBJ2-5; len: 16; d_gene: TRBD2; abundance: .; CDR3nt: TGTGCCAGCAGCGCGTCCCCGAGCGGGAGTAAAGAGACCCAGTACTTC; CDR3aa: CASSASPSGSKETQYF
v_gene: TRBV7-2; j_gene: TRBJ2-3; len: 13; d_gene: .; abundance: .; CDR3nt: TGTGCCAGCAGCGCGACATACGCAGATACGCAGTATTTT; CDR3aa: CASSATYADTQYF
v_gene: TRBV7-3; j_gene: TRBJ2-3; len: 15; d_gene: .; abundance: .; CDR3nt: TGTGCCAGCAGCTTAGGGGAATTTGAGGCAGATACGCAGTATTTT; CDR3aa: CASSLGEFEADTQYF
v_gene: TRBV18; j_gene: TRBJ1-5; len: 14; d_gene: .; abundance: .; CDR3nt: TGTGCCAGCTCACCCACAGGTCTCCAGACCCCCCAGCATTTT; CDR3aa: CASSPTGLQTPQHF
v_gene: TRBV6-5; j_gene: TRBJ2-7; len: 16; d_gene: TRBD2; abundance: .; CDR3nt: TGTGCCAGCAGTTCCGTTTTCCGGGAGGCTTCCTACGAGCAGTACTTC; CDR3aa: CASSSVFREASYEQYF
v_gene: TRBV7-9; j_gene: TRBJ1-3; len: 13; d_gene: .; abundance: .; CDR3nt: TGTGCCACGAGGCAGGGTACTGGAAACACCATATATTTT; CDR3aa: CATRQGTGNTIYF
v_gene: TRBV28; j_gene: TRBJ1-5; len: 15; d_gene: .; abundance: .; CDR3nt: TGTGCCAGCAGTTTGCGGGGTGGGGGCAATCAGCCCCAGCATTTT; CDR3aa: CASSLRGGGNQPQHF
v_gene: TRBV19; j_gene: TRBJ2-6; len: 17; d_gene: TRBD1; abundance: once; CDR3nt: TGTGCCAGTAGTATAGGGACAGGGGGCTCTGGGGCCAACGTCCTGACTTTC; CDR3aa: CASSIGTGGSGANVLTF
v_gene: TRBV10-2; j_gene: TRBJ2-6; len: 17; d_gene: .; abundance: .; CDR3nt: TGCGCCAGCAGTGAGTCTCAGGGGGGGATTGGGGCCAACGTCCTGACTTTC; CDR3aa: CASSESQGGIGANVLTF
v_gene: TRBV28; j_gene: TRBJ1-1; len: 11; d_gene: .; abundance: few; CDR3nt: TGTGCCAGCAGCCTATATGCTGAAGCTTTCTTT; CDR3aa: CASSLYAEAFF
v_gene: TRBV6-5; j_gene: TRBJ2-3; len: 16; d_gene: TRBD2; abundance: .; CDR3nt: TGTGCCAGCAGTTACTCTGGGGGACTAGCCTCAGATACGCAGTATTTT; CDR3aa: CASSYSGGLASDTQYF
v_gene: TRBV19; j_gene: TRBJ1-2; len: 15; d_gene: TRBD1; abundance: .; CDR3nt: TGTGCCAGTAGTACACGGACAGGAGGGGACTATGGCTACACCTTC; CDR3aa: CASSTRTGGDYGYTF
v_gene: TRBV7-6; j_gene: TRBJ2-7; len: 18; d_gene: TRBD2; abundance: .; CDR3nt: TGTGCCAGCAGCTTAGTTGTGGCTCGGACTAGCGGAGGCTACGAGCAGTACTTC; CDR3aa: CASSLVVARTSGGYEQYF
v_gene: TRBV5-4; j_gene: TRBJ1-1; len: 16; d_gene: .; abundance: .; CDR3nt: TGTGCCAGCAGCGATCCCTCGTCAAGGGGGGACACTGAAGCTTTCTTT; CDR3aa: CASSDPSSRGDTEAFF
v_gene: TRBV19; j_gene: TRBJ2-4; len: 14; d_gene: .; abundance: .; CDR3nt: TGTGCCAGTAGTCCCTTATTCGGGGAACACATTCAGTACTTC; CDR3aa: CASSPLFGEHIQYF